The T cell receptor (beta chain) under discussion was sequenced for a study of beta chain features in type 1 diabetes. Study in general: Sorted cells, 90 million to 130 million in number, were examined across all samples.

This clone occurred a few times. In total, each donor contributed a single heparinised blood draw that averaged about 100 mL. Every isolated RNA sample was fully reverse transcribed, so sequencing captured expressed TCRB transcripts. TCRdb's table, derived via immunoSEQ multiplex PCR, lists solely in-frame clones and lacks some. The sample consists of 310,000 or so clones, 6.5% to 10% of them appearing once. This TCR was recovered from a woman aged 18-29 years in good health. The sequenced sample consisted of central memory CD4+ T cells from blood.

The CDR3 sequence: CASSLQTGDGYNEQFF. In DNA, the CDR3 is TGCGCCAGCAGCTTGCAAACAGGGGACGGGTACAATGAGCAGTTCTTC. The chain recombines TRBV5-1 with TRBJ2-1; 7 bases match TRBD1. Germline V gene lookup returns CDR1 SGHRS and CDR2 YFSETQ. Trimming cost V 1 base and J 4 bases; bases outside gene matches: 8. This CDR3 has 16 residues.